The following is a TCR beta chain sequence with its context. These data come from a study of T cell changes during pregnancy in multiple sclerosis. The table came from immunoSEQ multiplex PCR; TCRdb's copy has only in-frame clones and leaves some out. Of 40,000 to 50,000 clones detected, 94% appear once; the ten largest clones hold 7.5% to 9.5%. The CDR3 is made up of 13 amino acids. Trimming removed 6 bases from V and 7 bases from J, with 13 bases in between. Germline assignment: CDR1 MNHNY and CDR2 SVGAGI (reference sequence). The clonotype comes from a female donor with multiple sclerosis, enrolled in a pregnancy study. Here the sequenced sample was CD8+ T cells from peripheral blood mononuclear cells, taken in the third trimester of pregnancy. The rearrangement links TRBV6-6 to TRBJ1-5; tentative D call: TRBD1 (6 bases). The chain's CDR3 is CASSSGQSQPQHF. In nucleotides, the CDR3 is TGTGCCAGCAGCTCCGGACAGTCACAGCCCCAGCATTTT.